This TCR beta chain originates from a study of CXCR3-negative and CXCR3-positive naive CD8 T cells. Findings and limits, study-wide: Expression of CXCR3 was partially reduced after cryopreservation, and fresh PBMCs were used in most assays. Researchers reported similar TRBV-TRBJ usage in naive CXCR3-negative and CXCR3-positive cells, though memory differed. When CXCR3-positive naive cells were set against CXCR3-negative naive cells, the former had more hydrophobic TRB CDR3s.

On this clonotype itself: Antigen specificity is unknown.

The germline CDR1 and CDR2 sequences are MGHDK and SYGVNS. The CDR3 spans 15 residues. CD8+ T cell subsets were each sorted in triplicate, over 250,000 cells apiece. Naive CD8+ T cells were CD45RO-CCR7+CD27+CD95-. Via 5' RACE with UMI labels, TRB cDNA libraries were prepared. From the 5' RACE reads, TCRdb lists one entry per CDR3 protein and no DNA. The record lists 50,000 to 70,000 distinct CDR3 sequences, of which the ten most abundant hold approximately 0.5%. The sequence was collected from a human donor in good health. Some clones in this sample may be carry-over from other donors' samples. Sample: naive CXCR3+ CD8+ T cells from blood. Regarding subset: CD45RO-CCR7+CD27+CD95- naive CD8+ T cells expressing CXCR3 (TNR3+). The rearrangement joins TRBV25-1 to TRBJ2-1; as DNA is missing, the TRBD1 call by TCRdb cannot be tested. The CDR3 spells CASSYSGSPYNEQFF.